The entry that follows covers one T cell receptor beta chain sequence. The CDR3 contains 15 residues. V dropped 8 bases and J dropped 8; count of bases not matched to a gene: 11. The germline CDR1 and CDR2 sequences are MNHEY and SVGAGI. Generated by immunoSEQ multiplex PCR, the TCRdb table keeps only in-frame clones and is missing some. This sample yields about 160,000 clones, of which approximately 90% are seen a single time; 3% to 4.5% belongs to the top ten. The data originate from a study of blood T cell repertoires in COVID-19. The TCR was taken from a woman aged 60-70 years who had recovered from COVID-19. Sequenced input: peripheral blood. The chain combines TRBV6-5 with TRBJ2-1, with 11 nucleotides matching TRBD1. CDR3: CASSAGTGGIYEQFF. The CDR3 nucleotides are TGTGCCAGCTCCGCCGGGACAGGGGGTATCTATGAGCAGTTCTTC.